Here is one T cell receptor (beta chain) with its context. The data were taken from a study of CD8+ T cells in alopecia areata. The germline CDR1 and CDR2 sequences are SGHRS and YFSETQ. Trimming removed 0 bases from V and 9 bases from J, with 18 bases in between. There are 15 residues in the CDR3. Treatment in this sample: oral pan-JAK inhibitor, 5-10 mg twice daily. Extracted RNA was reverse transcribed into cDNA, the sequencing template. Sequencing was performed with immunoSEQ multiplex PCR; in TCRdb, only in-frame clones are kept and a portion is missing. The sample has approximately 210,000 clones, approximately 72% seen once.

The origin of this receptor is a human donor with alopecia areata. This material consisted of CD4+ T cells sorted from blood, taken around week 44, from a patient treated with tofacitinib. The chain combines TRBV5-1 with TRBJ1-2, with a weak D call TRBD1 (5 bases). The DNA of the CDR3 is TGCGCCAGCAGCTTGGCCGGGGGAATTAGCGGTCGCTACACCTTC. Translation gives CASSLAGGISGRYTF.